Listed below are T cell receptor beta chains from one sample, sequenced in a study of OX40 agonist ivuxolimab in advanced cancers. Method: immunoSEQ multiplex PCR; TCRdb's copy keeps in-frame clones and lacks some. This sample has over 65,000 clones, with more than 80% found just once. The input for sequencing was CD4+ or CD8+ T cells sorted from blood, taken in a trial of the OX40 agonist ivuxolimab. The origin of the receptors is an adult with an advanced solid tumor such as melanoma, head and neck, liver or kidney cancer. CDR3s include the opening cysteine and the closing phenylalanine or tryptophan. Fields, in order: V gene, clone size, J gene, D gene, CDR3 protein, CDR3 DNA. The D gene is left open where the match is weak. Part of the rows lack a size; the others show once, few, many or a class for expanded clones.

TRBV15	NA	TRBJ2-2	TRBD1	CATSQDRRTGELFF	TGTGCCACCAGTCAGGACAGGCGCACCGGGGAGCTGTTTTTT
TRBV5-1	NA	TRBJ2-5	NA	CATHSGGPVETQYF	TGCGCCACTCATTCCGGGGGGCCGGTCGAGACCCAGTACTTC
TRBV28	NA	TRBJ1-1	TRBD1	CASSLGGTGGTEAFF	TGTGCCAGCAGCTTGGGCGGGACAGGGGGGACTGAAGCTTTCTTT
TRBV19	NA	TRBJ1-5	NA	CASSMVLGNQPQHF	TGTGCCAGTAGTATGGTGCTCGGCAATCAGCCCCAGCATTTT
TRBV6-6	NA	TRBJ1-4	NA	CASSRQVANEKLFF	TGTGCCAGCAGCCGACAGGTTGCAAATGAAAAACTGTTTTTT
TRBV5-1	NA	TRBJ2-7	NA	CASGPLGGPYEQYF	TGCGCCAGCGGCCCTTTGGGGGGGCCCTACGAGCAGTACTTC
TRBV30	NA	TRBJ1-2	TRBD1	CAWSVGTGGYGYTF	TGTGCCTGGAGTGTAGGGACAGGGGGATACGGCTACACCTTC
TRBV28	NA	TRBJ1-1	NA	CASQGNTEAFF	TGTGCCAGCCAGGGGAACACTGAAGCTTTCTTT
TRBV28	NA	TRBJ1-1	NA	CASDRENTEAFF	TGTGCCAGCGATCGGGAGAACACTGAAGCTTTCTTT
TRBV30	NA	TRBJ1-2	NA	CAWSGQANYGYTF	TGTGCCTGGAGTGGGCAAGCAAACTATGGCTACACCTTC
TRBV19	few	TRBJ1-3	NA	CASRTITGNTIYF	TGTGCCAGTAGAACAATTACTGGAAACACCATATATTTT
TRBV2	NA	TRBJ2-4	TRBD1	CASDRDRTIQYF	TGTGCCAGCGACCGGGACAGGACCATTCAGTACTTC
TRBV7-2	NA	TRBJ1-1	TRBD1	CASSPRDSLNTEAFF	TGTGCCAGCAGCCCCCGGGACAGCCTAAACACTGAAGCTTTCTTT
TRBV2	NA	TRBJ1-2	NA	CASSPQSYGYTF	TGTGCCAGCAGCCCCCAATCCTATGGCTACACCTTC
TRBV5-1	NA	TRBJ2-3	NA	CASSEGSGTDTQYF	TGCGCCAGCAGCGAGGGGTCGGGCACAGATACGCAGTATTTT
TRBV5-8	NA	TRBJ2-1	NA	CASSPGPSYNEQFF	TGTGCCAGCAGCCCGGGACCAAGCTACAATGAGCAGTTCTTC
TRBV4-1	NA	TRBJ2-7	TRBD1	CASSQHGTGAYEQYF	TGCGCCAGCAGCCAACACGGGACAGGGGCCTACGAGCAGTACTTC
TRBV7-9	NA	TRBJ2-2	NA	CASTLTGAGELFF	TGTGCCAGCACCCTCACGGGGGCCGGGGAGCTGTTTTTT